Shown below are 25 T cell receptor beta chains from a single sample sequenced in a study of shared clonotypes between healthy human individuals. Repertoires were generated with immunoSEQ multiplex PCR, while TCRdb's copy carries only in-frame clones and drops some. The sample contains approximately 400,000 clones, roughly 96% of which appear only once. Specimen: memory CD8+ T cells sorted from blood. Subset denoted: CD45RO+ cells pooled with CCR7-negative TemRA cells. The receptors originated from a man aged 25-45 years in good health.

This clone has just one count. This rearrangement joins TRBV28 to TRBJ2-1; 11 bases are a match to TRBD2. V shed 6 bases and J 9 bases; nucleotides not matched to a gene: 4. This CDR3 has 13 amino acids. Germline V gene lookup returns CDR1 MDHEN and CDR2 SYDVKM. DNA for the CDR3: TGTGCCAGCAGAGTAGCGGGAGGGCTTGAGCAGTTCTTC. Protein: CASRVAGGLEQFF.

This chain connects TRBV5-4 to TRBJ2-1, with 13 bases that match TRBD2. This CDR3 has 16 residues. Germline V gives CDR1 SGHNT, CDR2 YYREEE (reference sequence). The trim removed 5 bases at V and 9 bases at J, leaving 11 bases unmatched. The CDR3 here is CASSPTRTSGRSEQFF. The DNA for the CDR3 is TGTGCCAGCAGTCCGACTCGGACTAGCGGGAGAAGTGAGCAGTTCTTC. Full variable domain (remainder filled in from reference TRBV5-4 and TRBJ2-1): ETGVTQSPTHLIKTRGQQVTLRCSSQSGHNTVSWYQQALGQGPQFIFQYYREEENGRGNFPPRFSGLQFPNYSSELNVNALELDDSALYLCASSPTRTSGRSEQFFGPGTRLTVL.

The J gene is TRBJ2-7, the V gene TRBV19; no clear D. V dropped 5 bases and J dropped 3 bases, with 11 bases sitting between them. CDR3 size: 13 residues. Germline values: CDR1 LNHDA, CDR2 SQIVND (reference sequence). In DNA, the CDR3 is TGTGCCAGTAGTCCTAACCTTAGCTACGAGCAGTACTTC. Protein sequence: CASSPNLSYEQYF.

This CDR3 is CASSLGLAGVESYEQYF. For the CDR3, the DNA is TGTGCCAGCAGCTTGGGCCTAGCGGGAGTAGAGTCCTACGAGCAGTACTTC. This rearrangement joins TRBV5-6 to TRBJ2-7; 10 bases line up with TRBD2. Germline-derived CDR1 and CDR2 are SGHDT and YYEEEE. The length of the CDR3 is 17 residues. J gave up 1 base and V 0 bases, and 7 bases lay outside the gene matches.

This chain uses TRBV5-1 with TRBJ1-3; a weak D match, TRBD1 (6 bases). The CDR3 runs to 14 residues. CDR1 is SGHRS and CDR2 is YFSETQ in the germline V gene. The germline V and J ends were trimmed by 4 bases and 2 bases, with 10 bases remaining between them. CDR3 sequence reads: CASSPRGAGNTIYF. DNA of the CDR3: TGCGCCAGCAGCCCTAGGGGGGCTGGAAACACCATATATTTT. The full variable domain, completed using reference TRBV5-1 and TRBJ1-3, is KAGVTQTPRYLIKTRGQQVTLSCSPISGHRSVSWYQQTPGQGLQFLFEYFSETQRNKGNFPGRFSGRQFSNSRSEMNVSTLELGDSALYLCASSPRGAGNTIYFGEGSWLTVV.

As regards this clone: Other DNA sequences in this specimen translate into the identical CDR3. The chain has TRBV18 and TRBJ2-5; 10 bases align to TRBD2. Germline loops: CDR1 KGHSH, CDR2 LQKENI. V lost 1 base, J lost 5 bases, and 1 base stayed unmatched. There are 14 residues in the CDR3. CDR3 sequence reads: CASSPLAGGETQYF. Written as DNA, the CDR3 is TGTGCCAGCTCACCACTAGCGGGAGGTGAGACCCAGTACTTC.

This rearrangement joins TRBV6-5 to TRBJ2-7, with TRBD2 matching 9 bases. Trimming at V came to 1 base and at J to 0 bases, leaving 1 base not matched to a gene. Germline V CDR1 and CDR2: MNHEY, SVGAGI. The CDR3 runs to 15 residues. CDR3 sequence: CASSYFSGSSYEQYF. For the CDR3, the DNA is TGTGCCAGCAGTTACTTTAGCGGGAGCTCCTACGAGCAGTACTTC.

This sequence joins TRBV28 and TRBJ1-2; D is perhaps TRBD1 (5 bases). CDR1 is MDHEN and CDR2 is SYDVKM in the germline V gene. This CDR3 comprises 13 residues. V was shortened by 4 bases and J by 3 bases, with 9 bases between the two germline ends. As DNA, the CDR3 is TGTGCCAGCAGTTCAGGGACTTACTATGGCTACACCTTC. It specifies CASSSGTYYGYTF.

The J gene is TRBJ1-1, the V gene TRBV27; 7 bases agree with TRBD1. The germline CDR1 and CDR2 sequences are MNHEY and SMNVEV (reference sequence). V shed 4 bases, J shed 7 bases, and the junction held 12 bases outside the gene matches. This CDR3 is built from 15 residues. In nucleotides, the CDR3 is TGTGCCAGCAGTTCCCAAACGACAGGGCAAAATGAAGCTTTCTTT. Translated, it gives CASSSQTTGQNEAFF.

The sample holds a few counts of this clone. V is TRBV7-2 and J is TRBJ2-7, with 8 bases fitting TRBD2. V dropped 1 base and J dropped 4; count of bases not matched to a gene: 0. The CDR3 runs to 13 residues. From germline, CDR1 is SGHTA and CDR2 FQGNSA. The CDR3 DNA reads as TGTGCCAGCAGCTTAGAGCGGGAGTACGAGCAGTACTTC. This sequence encodes CASSLEREYEQYF. Variable domain in full (rest from reference TRBV7-2 and TRBJ2-7): GAGVSQSPSNKVTEKGKDVELRCDPISGHTALYWYRQSLGQGLEFLIYFQGNSAPDKSGLPSDRFSAERTGGSVSTLTIQRTQQEDSAVYLCASSLEREYEQYFGPGTRLTVT.

The V call is TRBV10-3, the J call TRBJ1-2; no definite D call. The V gene lost 6 bases and the J gene lost 0 bases, with 11 bases spanning the gap. The CDR3 has 14 amino acids. The germline gives CDR1 ENHRY, CDR2 SYGVKD. The CDR3, as DNA: TGTGCCATCAGAGGCAGCCTCGCTAACTATGGCTACACCTTC. It specifies CAIRGSLANYGYTF.

The chain links TRBV5-4 to TRBJ2-3; 7 nucleotides line up with TRBD2. CDR3 size: 19 residues. The junction had 15 bases not matched to a gene; V was cut back by 0 bases and J by 2 bases. CDR1 is SGHNT, CDR2 YYREEE, per germline (reference sequence). CDR3 sequence (DNA): TGTGCCAGCAGCTTGGATCGCGGGTCTTGGACTAGGAACACAGATACGCAGTATTTT. Translation: CASSLDRGSWTRNTDTQYF. Full variable domain (remainder filled in from reference TRBV5-4 and TRBJ2-3): ETGVTQSPTHLIKTRGQQVTLRCSSQSGHNTVSWYQQALGQGPQFIFQYYREEENGRGNFPPRFSGLQFPNYSSELNVNALELDDSALYLCASSLDRGSWTRNTDTQYFGPGTRLTVL.

The rearrangement joins TRBV2 to TRBJ2-4, with 9 nucleotides matching TRBD2. The CDR3 is 14 residues long. Germline V gene lookup returns CDR1 SNHLY and CDR2 FYNNEI. The V segment lost 6 bases and the J segment 8 bases; nucleotides outside the gene matches: 8. The DNA of the CDR3 is TGTGCCAGCAGGGCCGTAGCGGGAGCGGACATTCAGTACTTC. Translated: CASRAVAGADIQYF.

The chain joins TRBV5-1 to TRBJ2-3, with D perhaps matching TRBD2 (5 bases). This CDR3 spans 16 amino acids. Germline CDR1 SGHRS, CDR2 YFSETQ. Trimming shortened V by 1 base and J by 6 bases, and 18 bases separated the two germline ends. CDR3 nucleotides: TGCGCCAGCAGCTTGAACCCTAGATCGGGGTGGGATACGCAGTATTTT. Translating gives CASSLNPRSGWDTQYF.

The rearrangement uses TRBV6-5 and TRBJ2-7, with D tentatively TRBD1 (5 bases). Deletions cut 8 bases from V and 4 bases from J, with 12 bases between. The V gene's germline CDR1 is MNHEY and CDR2 SVGAGI. The CDR3 has 12 amino acids. The CDR3 protein is CASGQGFYEQYF. DNA of the CDR3: TGTGCCAGCGGGCAGGGTTTTTACGAGCAGTACTTC.

The chain has TRBV28 and TRBJ1-5; D is unclear. This CDR3 spans 15 amino acids. Looked up from germline, CDR1 is MDHEN and CDR2 is SYDVKM. The V gene lost 6 bases and the J gene lost 1 base, with 13 bases spanning the gap. CDR3 sequence: CASRLAILSNQPQHF. The CDR3 region has the DNA TGTGCCAGCAGACTAGCGATTTTAAGCAATCAGCCCCAGCATTTT.

This rearrangement joins TRBV10-2 to TRBJ1-1, with a tentative D call TRBD1 (6 bases). Germline CDR1 and CDR2: WSHSY and SAAADI. This CDR3 is 12 amino acids long. V gave up 4 bases and J gave up 8 bases, with 11 bases separating them. The CDR3 is CASSGGGTEAFF. The CDR3 region has the DNA TGCGCCAGCAGTGGGGGAGGGACAGAAGCTTTCTTT.

Comment on this clone: Distinct nucleotide sequences in the sample also encode this CDR3. This chain connects TRBV28 to TRBJ1-2; D is perhaps TRBD1 (5 bases). There are 14 residues in the CDR3. The V gene's germline CDR1 is MDHEN and CDR2 SYDVKM. Trimming shortened V by 3 bases and J by 0 bases, and 8 bases separated the two germline ends. CDR3 sequence (DNA): TGTGCCAGCAGTTTGGGGGGAGCTAACTATGGCTACACCTTC. As protein: CASSLGGANYGYTF.

The J gene is TRBJ2-7, the V gene TRBV5-1, with 7 bases matching TRBD1. The germline V gene encodes CDR1 SGHRS and CDR2 YFSETQ. The CDR3 sequence is 14 residues long. The ends lost 1 base at V and 2 bases at J; junction bases unmatched: 3. The CDR3 loop reads CASSLRDSPYEQYF. The DNA of the CDR3 is TGCGCCAGCAGCTTGCGGGACAGTCCCTACGAGCAGTACTTC.

The chain links TRBV30 to TRBJ2-7; TRBD1 matches at 10 bases. Germline CDR1 and CDR2: GTSNPN and SVGIG (reference sequence). V lost 5 bases to trimming and J lost 2 bases; unmatched junction nucleotides: 3. This CDR3 is built from 13 residues. Here the CDR3 DNA reads TGTGCCTGGCGGGACAGGGGAACCTACGAGCAGTACTTC. This codes for CAWRDRGTYEQYF.

This clone was found a few times. J is TRBJ2-7 and V is TRBV28, with D unresolved. V was pared by 4 bases and J by 4 bases, with 8 bases between. This CDR3 has 12 residues. The germline CDR1 and CDR2 sequences are MDHEN and SYDVKM. In DNA form, the CDR3 reads TGTGCCAGCAGTTCCACCCGATACGAGCAGTACTTC. Translated, it gives CASSSTRYEQYF. The whole variable domain, remainder taken from reference TRBV28 and TRBJ2-7, is DVKVTQSSRYLVKRTGEKVFLECVQDMDHENMFWYRQDPGLGLRLIYFSYDVKMKEKGDIPEGYSVSREKKERFSLILESASTNQTSMYLCASSSTRYEQYFGPGTRLTVT.

The CDR3 sequence is CASSLYRSGGYEQYF. CDR3 coding DNA: TGTGCCAGCAGCTTATATCGGTCCGGGGGCTACGAGCAGTACTTC. The chain employs TRBV7-9 and TRBJ2-7, with a tentative D call TRBD2 (6 bases). The CDR3 runs 15 residues. Germline V lookup: CDR1 SEHNR, CDR2 FQNEAQ (reference sequence). Between the trimmed V and J ends, which lost 2 bases and 3 bases, there was a span of 14 bases.

Details on this clone: One junction end disagrees with the germline gene, perhaps due to a read error. The rearrangement uses TRBV28 and TRBJ1-2; no reliable D call. CDR1 is MDHEN and CDR2 is SYDVKM in the germline V gene. This CDR3 contains 15 residues. The CDR3 sequence: CASSSTRRSFYAYTF. As DNA, the CDR3 is TGTGCCAGCAGTTCGACCCGGAGGAGCTTCTATGCCTACACCTTC.

This sequence joins TRBV28 and TRBJ1-5; no reliable D call. The CDR3 loop spans 15 amino acids. V was shortened by 3 bases and J by 3 bases, with 12 bases between the two germline ends. The germline CDR1 and CDR2 sequences are MDHEN and SYDVKM. CDR3 sequence reads: CASSLGGRNNQPQHF. CDR3 nucleotide sequence: TGTGCCAGCAGTTTGGGCGGACGGAACAATCAGCCCCAGCATTTT.

The chain has TRBV6-5 and TRBJ2-3; D is unresolved. Germline-derived CDR1 and CDR2 are MNHEY and SVGAGI. V shed 0 bases and J shed 4 bases, with 8 bases lying between them. The CDR3 totals 14 residues. DNA for the CDR3: TGTGCCAGCAGTTACTCACCCCAATCAGATACGCAGTATTTT. It yields the protein CASSYSPQSDTQYF.